This TCR beta chain comes out of a study of cytomegalovirus exposure and HLA in healthy donors. Study-level results: Relative to equally common others, HLA-associated TCR beta chains showed greater clonal expansion in a later analysis.

Note on this clone: Its antigen remains unknown.

The V segment lost 2 bases and the J segment 4 bases; nucleotides outside the gene matches: 8. CDR1 and CDR2 (germline): GTSNPN, SVGIG (reference sequence). This CDR3 comprises 15 residues. Use of 60 Vbeta and 13 Jbeta primers characterized the PCR. Generated by immunoSEQ multiplex PCR, the TCRdb table keeps only in-frame clones and is missing some. Altogether roughly 120,000 clones are present, roughly 74% being singletons, with the ten largest covering around 4%. This receptor was obtained from a man between 40 and 49 years old in good health and CMV-seronegative. The V call is TRBV30, the J call TRBJ1-3; TRBD1 agrees at 7 bases. Sequencing was carried out using PBMCs. CDR3 amino acids: CAWSKTRGQGNTIYF. CDR3 bases: TGTGCCTGGAGTAAGACAAGGGGGCAGGGAAACACCATATATTTT.